This T cell receptor beta chain was captured by sequencing in a study of blood T cell repertoires in COVID-19. Study information: Acute-phase and convalescent COVID-19 samples originated in the United States, Italy and Spain. PBMCs, B-cell-depleted T cells, or T cells were the source of the cDNA or gDNA that made up the material.

Authors' data handling: Nucleated cell counts were estimated from reference gene primer amplification. TCRdb's copy holds only in-frame clones and misses some; the assay was immunoSEQ multiplex PCR. D and trimming come from the DNA, and the V and J calls and clone size come from that table. The sample has about 140,000 clones, approximately 80% seen once; the top ten hold 1.6%. The ends were cut back, 3 bases at V and 0 bases at J, with 11 bases in the middle. Germline V gene sequence: CDR1 SGHAT, CDR2 FQDESV (reference sequence). This CDR3 has 16 amino acids. The chain has TRBV11-1 and TRBJ1-4; D unresolved. The sample taken for sequencing was peripheral blood. This clonotype originated in a human donor in a cohort sampled during active COVID-19. The CDR3 region has the DNA TGTGCCAGCAGCTTGGGAGGGTGGACAACTAATGAAAAACTGTTTTTT. This encodes CASSLGGWTTNEKLFF.